The sequence of this T cell receptor (beta chain) was determined in a study of T cell changes during pregnancy in multiple sclerosis. TCRdb's table, derived via immunoSEQ multiplex PCR, lists solely in-frame clones and lacks some. This sample has about 62,000 clones, with about nine tenths found just once. The CDR3 runs to 15 residues. With 4 bases removed from V and 1 base from J, the gap between germline ends came to 16 bases. Looked up from germline, CDR1 is GTSNPN and CDR2 is SVGIG (reference sequence). This receptor was taken from a female donor with multiple sclerosis, enrolled in a pregnancy study. V is TRBV30 and J is TRBJ1-2, with unresolved D. The source material was peripheral blood, sampled in the first trimester of pregnancy. This CDR3 reads CAWNRRVLHNYGYTF. CDR3 in DNA: TGTGCCTGGAATCGGAGGGTTCTTCATAACTATGGCTACACCTTC.